This TCR beta chain was sequenced in a study of T-cell reconstitution after alpha-beta-depleted transplantation in children. CDR3 length: 15 residues. V lost 2 bases and J lost 0, with 10 bases in between. CDR1 and CDR2 from the germline V gene are SQVTM and ANQGSEA. Molecular barcoding with unique molecular identifiers was used for the TCRbeta library. In TCRdb, the PCR reads were re-called with MiXCR into one record per CDR3 protein. The sample has fewer than 750,000 distinct CDR3 sequences, about a quarter seen once. This clonotype was seen only a few times. Its antigen is unidentified. Study findings and constraints: In patients about two months after transplant, alpha-beta T cells reportedly arose from several hundred expanded graft clones. Some patients' high day-60 TCRbeta diversity was attributed to recipient cells surviving conditioning. The main origin of T-cell counts and diversity one year after transplant was newly produced T cells.

The clonotype comes from a boy under two years old with Wiskott-Aldrich syndrome, due to receive a stem cell transplant. V gene TRBV29-1 combines with J gene TRBJ2-2, with unresolved D. The sample consisted of PBMCs, taken before TCRalphabeta/CD19-depleted stem cell transplant. The CDR3 here is CSVENYTSNTGELFF. The CDR3 bases are TGCAGCGTTGAAAACTATACTTCGAACACCGGGGAGCTGTTTTTT.